These T cell receptor beta chains were read from a single sample in a study of shared clonotypes between healthy human individuals. TCRdb's copy holds only in-frame clones and misses some; the assay was immunoSEQ multiplex PCR. Altogether 1.6 million or so clones are present, approximately 96% being singletons, with the ten largest covering over 1%. The sequencing sample was made of naive CD4+ T cells sorted from blood. Source of these receptors: a man aged 25 to 40 in good health. Both conserved end residues are part of each CDR3. The D gene is left open where the match is weak. Some rows mark clone size as missing; the rest say once, few, many or name a class of expanded clone.

>TRBD1|.|TRBJ1-1|14|TRBV25-1
CASGRQGARAVSFF
TGTGCCAGCGGGCGACAGGGGGCGCGTGCGGTGTCTTTCTTT
>.|.|TRBJ1-4|14|TRBV5-1
CASSLGSGNEKLFF
TGCGCCAGCAGCTTGGGGTCGGGGAATGAAAAACTGTTTTTT
>TRBD1|.|TRBJ2-1|15|TRBV29-1
CSVNLRDRGRDEQFF
TGCAGCGTCAACCTCCGGGACAGGGGGCGCGATGAGCAGTTCTTC
>TRBD2|.|TRBJ2-3|13|TRBV30
CAWSVRESDTQYF
TGTGCCTGGAGTGTGCGGGAGTCAGATACGCAGTATTTT
>TRBD1|.|TRBJ1-5|14|TRBV25-1
CASSSGTGPQPQHF
TGTGCCAGCAGTTCCGGGACAGGGCCTCAGCCCCAGCATTTT
>TRBD2|.|TRBJ2-1|14|TRBV5-1
CASRLTSGDNEQFF
TGCGCCAGCAGACTGACTAGCGGGGACAATGAGCAGTTCTTC
>TRBD1|.|TRBJ1-2|15|TRBV14
CASSQQGGRGHGYTF
TGTGCCAGCAGCCAACAGGGAGGGAGGGGGCATGGCTACACCTTC
>TRBD2|once|TRBJ2-7|14|TRBV6-1
CASSLPGLAHEQYF
TGTGCCAGCAGTCTCCCGGGACTAGCGCACGAGCAGTACTTC
>TRBD1|.|TRBJ2-7|15|TRBV5-5
CASSLSVGQAYEQYF
TGTGCCAGCAGCTTGTCAGTTGGACAGGCCTACGAGCAGTACTTC
>TRBD2|.|TRBJ2-4|15|TRBV18
CASSLAGVNQNIQYF
TGTGCCAGCTCACTAGCGGGAGTGAATCAAAACATTCAGTACTTC
>.|.|TRBJ1-2|14|TRBV6-6
CASSYPQAFDGYTF
TGTGCCAGCAGTTACCCCCAGGCCTTCGATGGCTACACCTTC
>TRBD1|.|TRBJ1-5|15|TRBV18
CASSPRQGRNQPQHF
TGTGCCAGCTCACCAAGACAGGGGAGAAATCAGCCCCAGCATTTT
>.|.|TRBJ1-2|13|TRBV14
CASSLGVNYGYTF
TGTGCCAGCAGCCTGGGAGTTAACTATGGCTACACCTTC
>.|.|TRBJ2-5|14|TRBV5-4
CASSGTGSGETQYF
TGTGCCAGCAGCGGGACGGGCAGCGGGGAGACCCAGTACTTC
>.|.|TRBJ1-2|15|TRBV5-1
CASSPLRVNPYGYTF
TGCGCCAGCAGCCCTCTCAGGGTGAACCCTTATGGCTACACCTTC
>TRBD1|.|TRBJ2-7|15|TRBV10-3
CAIKNNRGTPYEQYF
TGTGCCATCAAAAATAACAGGGGGACTCCCTACGAGCAGTACTTC
>.|.|TRBJ1-4|12|TRBV7-9
CASSLSNEKLFF
TGTGCCAGCAGCTTAAGTAATGAAAAACTGTTTTTT
>.|.|TRBJ2-7|15|TRBV2
CASEGGGRVAYEQYF
TGTGCCAGCGAAGGCGGGGGCAGGGTAGCCTACGAGCAGTACTTC
>.|once|TRBJ1-2|14|TRBV28
CASSLPVARAGYTF
TGTGCCAGCAGCCTCCCTGTGGCGCGGGCTGGCTACACCTTC
>TRBD1|.|TRBJ2-1|12|TRBV5-4
CASSLPGQGQFF
TGTGCCAGCAGCCTACCGGGACAGGGTCAGTTCTTC
>.|.|TRBJ1-1|15|TRBV29-1
CSVGVSGSPNTEAFF
TGCAGCGTTGGAGTTTCAGGCAGCCCGAACACTGAAGCTTTCTTT
>TRBD1|.|TRBJ2-7|13|TRBV28
CASSLQTGHEQYF
TGTGCCAGCAGTTTACAGACAGGGCACGAGCAGTACTTC
>.|.|TRBJ1-4|15|TRBV10-3
CAISEGIRANEKLFF
TGTGCCATCAGTGAGGGAATAAGGGCTAATGAAAAACTGTTTTTT
>.|.|TRBJ2-7|12|TRBV10-2
CASSPRGDGQYF
TGCGCCAGCAGCCCCCGGGGAGACGGGCAGTACTTC
>.|.|TRBJ2-2|15|TRBV6-5
CASSLLPRGTGELFF
TGTGCCAGCAGTTTACTCCCTCGGGGAACCGGGGAGCTGTTTTTT
>.|.|TRBJ1-1|12|TRBV28
CASSIGNTEAFF
TGTGCCAGCAGTATAGGGAACACTGAAGCTTTCTTT
>TRBD2|.|TRBJ2-7|14|TRBV7-6
CASSPTTSSGEQYF
TGTGCCAGCAGCCCAACGACTAGCTCTGGGGAGCAGTACTTC
>TRBD1|.|TRBJ2-1|16|TRBV5-6
CASSLATGSSYNEQFF
TGTGCCAGCAGCTTGGCGACAGGGTCCTCCTACAATGAGCAGTTCTTC
>TRBD2|.|TRBJ2-5|16|TRBV11-3
CASSPTLAGFQETQYF
TGTGCCAGCAGCCCCACACTAGCGGGATTCCAAGAGACCCAGTACTTC
>.|.|TRBJ1-5|14|TRBV9
CASSPRGSNQPQHF
TGTGCCAGCAGCCCCCGTGGGAGCAATCAGCCCCAGCATTTT
>TRBD1|.|TRBJ1-1|13|TRBV7-9
CAGTGQPNTEAFF
TGTGCCGGAACGGGACAGCCGAACACTGAAGCTTTCTTT
>TRBD2|.|TRBJ2-3|17|TRBV10-1
CASSESGLARITDTQYF
TGCGCCAGCAGTGAGTCTGGACTAGCTCGTATCACAGATACGCAGTATTTT
>TRBD1|.|TRBJ1-2|18|TRBV5-1
CASSLAPGQGSTRRGYTF
TGCGCCAGCAGCTTGGCCCCGGGACAGGGCTCCACTCGTCGTGGCTACACCTTC
>.|.|TRBJ2-7|19|TRBV27
CASSPRVTGTPNKAYEQYF
TGTGCCAGCAGTCCGCGGGTGACCGGGACTCCCAATAAGGCCTACGAGCAGTACTTC
>TRBD1|.|TRBJ2-2|15|TRBV12-5
CASGSTLTGAGELFF
TGTGCTAGTGGTTCAACACTTACAGGGGCCGGGGAGCTGTTTTTT